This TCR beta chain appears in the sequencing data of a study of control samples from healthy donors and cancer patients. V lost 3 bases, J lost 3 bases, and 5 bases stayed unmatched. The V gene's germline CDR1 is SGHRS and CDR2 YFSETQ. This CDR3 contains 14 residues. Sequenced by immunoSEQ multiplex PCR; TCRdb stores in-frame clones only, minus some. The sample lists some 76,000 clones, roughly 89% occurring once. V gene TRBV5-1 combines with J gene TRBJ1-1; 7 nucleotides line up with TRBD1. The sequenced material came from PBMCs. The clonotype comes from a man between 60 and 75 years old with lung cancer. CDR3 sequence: CASSWGTDHTEAFF. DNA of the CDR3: TGCGCCAGCAGCTGGGGGACAGACCACACTGAAGCTTTCTTT.